The 28 T cell receptor beta chains presented below share a single source sample, sequenced in a study of metastatic and nonmetastatic thyroid tumors (dated by TCRdb to about 2020). The library relied on PCR. Sequencing was carried out with an Illumina HiSeq 4000. The public reads were run again by TCRdb, first through fastp at Q25 and then through MiXCR, and only productive beta chains were kept. Across this sample there are about 93,000 clones, with about 13% seen only once. Around 11% of the sample is taken by the ten largest. No patient had received any treatment before thyroid surgery. Specimen: blood. Receptors were obtained from a female donor with papillary thyroid cancer or a benign thyroid nodule (not recorded which). Some clones in this sample may be carry-over from other donors' samples.

This clone was observed many times. CDR3: CASSTGTISNQPQHF. The DNA of the CDR3 is TGTGCCAGCAGTACCGGGACGATTAGCAATCAGCCCCAGCATTTT. The genes are TRBV27 and TRBJ1-5; the D gene is possibly TRBD1 (5 bases). The length of the CDR3 is 15 residues. With 5 bases removed from V and 0 bases from J, the gap between germline ends came to 11 bases. Germline V gene sequence: CDR1 MNHEY, CDR2 SMNVEV (reference sequence).

Comments on this clone: This may stem from a read error, because a much larger clone lies one nucleotide away. The conserved final phenylalanine or tryptophan is absent from the CDR3, which likely points to a read error. This chain links TRBV10-2 with TRBJ2-2; TRBD1 matches 9 bases. Per the germline V gene, CDR1 is WSHSY and CDR2 is SAAADI. Trimming at V came to 8 bases and at J to 7 bases, leaving 5 bases not matched to a gene. This CDR3 region has 13 residues. The DNA of the CDR3 is TGCGCCAGCCAACAGGGGGCTGTCGGGGAGCTGTTTTCT. It specifies CASQQGAVGELFS.

This clone was detected ten times or more. This chain links TRBV6-5 with TRBJ2-1, with 10 bases lining up with TRBD2. This CDR3 region has 16 residues. Germline V gene sequence: CDR1 MNHEY, CDR2 SVGAGI. V trimming: 4 bases; J trimming: 7 bases; junction bases outside the gene matches: 10. As DNA, the CDR3 is TGTGCCAGCAGTTCTTTTAGCGGGAGGACGGGGAATGAGCAGTTCTTC. Translated: CASSSFSGRTGNEQFF.

In this sample, this clone turned up many times. The same CDR3 can be traced to other DNA sequences in this sample. The CDR3 loop reads CASSPGWGQTRYEQYF. DNA of the CDR3: TGCGCCAGCAGCCCGGGGTGGGGACAGACCCGCTACGAGCAGTACTTC. The V call is TRBV5-1, the J call TRBJ2-7, with TRBD1 matching over 7 bases. After removal of 4 bases from V and 3 bases from J, the junction contained 13 bases not matched to a gene. CDR1 and CDR2 from the germline V gene are SGHRS and YFSETQ. The length of the CDR3 is 16 residues.

This clone was counted many times. The J gene is TRBJ2-3, the V gene TRBV7-9; TRBD2 matches at 11 bases. With V trimmed by 5 bases and J by 2 bases, 3 bases remained unmatched. Per the germline V gene, CDR1 is SEHNR and CDR2 is FQNEAQ (reference sequence). The length of the CDR3 is 15 residues. CDR3 sequence: CASSAGLADTDTQYF. The CDR3 DNA sequence: TGTGCCAGCAGCGCGGGACTAGCGGACACAGATACGCAGTATTTT. The full variable domain, in which reference TRBV7-9 and TRBJ2-3 provide the parts outside the CDR3, is DTGVSQNPRHKITKRGQNVTFRCDPISEHNRLYWYRQTLGQGPEFLTYFQNEAQLEKSRLLSDRFSAERPKGSFSTLEIQRTEQGDSAMYLCASSAGLADTDTQYFGPGTRLTVL.

This clone appeared many times. Other DNA sequences of this sample code for an identical CDR3. J is TRBJ1-2 and V is TRBV7-9; 8 bases map to TRBD1. The germline V gene encodes CDR1 SEHNR and CDR2 FQNEAQ (reference sequence). V shed 5 bases and J 2 bases; nucleotides not matched to a gene: 7. The CDR3 runs 15 residues. CDR3 loop: CASSATRGRNYGYTF. DNA for the CDR3: TGTGCCAGCAGCGCGACCAGGGGGCGCAACTATGGCTACACCTTC.

This clone has at least ten counts. This chain uses TRBV20-1 with TRBJ2-1; TRBD2 matches 12 bases. Germline assignment: CDR1 DFQATT and CDR2 SNEGSKA (reference sequence). CDR3 size: 14 residues. Trimming at V came to 2 bases and at J to 8 bases, leaving 4 bases not matched to a gene. Here the CDR3 reads CSARRASGRDEQFF. In DNA, the CDR3 is TGCAGTGCTAGAAGGGCTAGCGGGAGGGATGAGCAGTTCTTC.

This chain links TRBV4-1 with TRBJ2-3, with D possibly matching TRBD1 (6 bases). Trimming took 4 bases from V and 6 from J, leaving 35 bases between them. CDR1 and CDR2 from the germline V gene are MGHRA and YSYEKL. This CDR3 contains 21 residues. CDR3 sequence: CASSRTHWNRADPCLSDTQYF. Here the CDR3 DNA reads TGCGCCAGCAGCCGCACCCACTGGAACAGGGCCGACCCCTGCCTTTCGGATACGCAGTATTTT.

This clone was seen many times. The chain joins TRBV19 to TRBJ1-3; D gene uncertain. The V end lost 3 bases, the J end lost 0 bases, and 9 bases lay between the germline ends. Germline CDR1 and CDR2: LNHDA and SQIVND (reference sequence). The CDR3 is made up of 15 amino acids. The CDR3 coding sequence is TGTGCCAGTAGTATCCCCGGGATCTCTGGAAACACCATATATTTT. Translation gives CASSIPGISGNTIYF.

In this sample, this clone turned up a few times. A much larger clone is a single base away; this may be a read error. V usage is TRBV6-1 and J usage is TRBJ2-5; 8 bases are shared with TRBD1. The CDR3 loop spans 13 amino acids. Losses at the gene ends were 5 bases for V and 5 bases for J; bases not matched to a gene: 4. CDR1 is MNHNS, CDR2 SASEGT, per germline. In nucleotides, the CDR3 is TGTGCCAGCAGTAGACAGGGGTGGGAGACCCAGTACTTC. This sequence encodes CASSRQGWETQYF.

V and J are TRBV13 and TRBJ1-5; D gene unclear. The CDR3 loop spans 20 amino acids. Deletions cut 5 bases from V and 0 bases from J, with 26 bases between. Germline values: CDR1 PRHDT, CDR2 FYEKMQ (reference sequence). Here the CDR3 reads CASSRWGGRTHGSSNQPQHF. The CDR3, as DNA: TGTGCCAGCAGCCGCTGGGGTGGACGGACCCACGGTAGTAGCAATCAGCCCCAGCATTTT.

This clone was counted at least ten times. CDR3 amino acids: CSSRGNGYTF. CDR3 coding DNA: TGCAGCTCCAGGGGGAATGGCTACACCTTC. The rearrangement uses TRBV29-1 and TRBJ1-2, with 7 positions matching TRBD1. The V segment lost 8 bases and the J segment 6 bases; nucleotides outside the gene matches: 3. The CDR3 has 10 residues. Looked up from germline, CDR1 is SQVTM and CDR2 is ANQGSEA.

As concerns this clone: A single base separates this from a much larger clone, so it may be a read error. V gene TRBV20-1 combines with J gene TRBJ2-5; D is perhaps TRBD1 or TRBD2 (6 bases each). The germline CDR1 and CDR2 sequences are DFQATT and SNEGSKA (reference sequence). CDR3 size: 13 residues. The V and J ends lost 8 bases and 7 bases respectively, with 20 bases between them. The CDR3 sequence is CSSPGADMGTQYF. CDR3 DNA sequence: TGCAGTTCCCCGGGGGCGGACATGGGGACCCAGTACTTC.

This clone was seen repeatedly, ten times or more. The CDR3 DNA reads TGCAGTGCTAGTAGGTCTCGCGGGAGTTACACCTACAATGAGCAGTTCTTC. Translating gives CSASRSRGSYTYNEQFF. The V call is TRBV20-1, the J call TRBJ2-1; 7 nucleotides line up with TRBD2. Per germline, CDR1 DFQATT and CDR2 SNEGSKA (reference sequence). The CDR3 consists of 17 residues. Losses at the gene ends were 3 bases for V and 2 bases for J; bases not matched to a gene: 13.

This clone appeared a few times. V gene TRBV27 combines with J gene TRBJ1-5; D is unclear. The CDR3 runs to 13 residues. Germline loops: CDR1 MNHEY, CDR2 SMNVEV (reference sequence). The V end lost 2 bases, the J end lost 7 bases, and 9 bases lay between the germline ends. The CDR3 region is CASSLRGYQPQHF. The CDR3 coding sequence is TGTGCCAGCAGTTTAAGAGGGTACCAGCCCCAGCATTTT.

This clone came up a few times. At one boundary the junction diverges from the germline segment, which might be a read error. The V and J genes are TRBV20-1 and TRBJ1-5; D unclear. Per the germline V gene, CDR1 is DFQATT and CDR2 is SNEGSKA (reference sequence). The length of the CDR3 is 15 residues. The CDR3 sequence is CSASLVGRVTQPQQF. The CDR3 nucleotides read TGCAGTGCCAGCCTTGTGGGGAGGGTTACTCAGCCCCAGCAGTTT.

The chain combines TRBV30 with TRBJ2-2, with D hard to call. From germline, CDR1 is GTSNPN and CDR2 SVGIG (reference sequence). Trimming took off 2 bases at V and 5 bases at J, with 3 bases between the two ends. CDR3 length: 11 amino acids. CDR3 sequence reads: CAWSQTGELFF. The CDR3 nucleotides are TGTGCCTGGAGTCAGACCGGGGAGCTGTTTTTT.

This clone was seen at least ten times. The chain is built from TRBV20-1 and TRBJ2-1; 10 bases agree with TRBD1. The V gene end was trimmed by 6 bases and the J gene end by 7 bases; junction bases not matched to a gene: 9. Germline CDR1 and CDR2: DFQATT and SNEGSKA (reference sequence). This CDR3 is 14 amino acids long. The CDR3 DNA sequence: TGCAGTGCAACCGGGACAGGGGATTTAAATGAGCAGTTCTTC. Protein: CSATGTGDLNEQFF.

As regards this clone: It may be a read error: a sequence one base away is much more abundant. The conserved final phenylalanine or tryptophan is absent from the CDR3, which likely points to a read error. The gene calls are TRBV4-1 and TRBJ2-2; either TRBD1 or TRBD2 may supply D (5 bases each). Trimming removed 4 bases at V and 6 bases at J, with 15 bases between. There are 15 residues in the CDR3. Looked up from germline, CDR1 is MGHRA and CDR2 is YSYEKL. This chain's CDR3 is CASSLLGECSGELFL. Written as DNA, the CDR3 is TGCGCCAGCAGCCTCCTGGGGGAGTGCTCCGGGGAGCTGTTTCTT.

This clone has a count of ten or more. The chain is built from TRBV19 and TRBJ2-2; D might be TRBD1 or TRBD2, each matching 5 bases. The CDR3 contains 14 residues. The germline V gene encodes CDR1 LNHDA and CDR2 SQIVND (reference sequence). V was cut by 9 bases and J by 1 base, with 12 bases left in between. The CDR3 protein is CASHTGQNTGELFF. The DNA of the CDR3 is TGTGCCAGCCACACGGGGCAGAACACCGGGGAGCTGTTTTTT.

This sequence joins TRBV3-1 and TRBJ2-7; D is ambiguous. The CDR3 loop spans 14 amino acids. V shed 1 base and J shed 2 bases, with 9 bases lying between them. CDR1 LGHDT and CDR2 YNNKEL come from the germline V gene (reference sequence). CDR3 loop: CASSQGYSAYEQYF. CDR3 sequence (DNA): TGTGCCAGCAGCCAAGGTTACTCCGCCTACGAGCAGTACTTC.

This clone was found many times. CDR3 DNA: TGCAGTGCTAGAGATGTGCAGGTGGGGGAGCAGTACTTC. Translated, it gives CSARDVQVGEQYF. The V call is TRBV20-1, the J call TRBJ2-7; D remains ambiguous. This CDR3 spans 13 amino acids. The V gene's germline CDR1 is DFQATT and CDR2 SNEGSKA (reference sequence). V lost 0 bases, J lost 7 bases, and 13 bases lay in between.

As concerns this clone: This may be a read error: a much more frequent sequence differs by one nucleotide. V and J are TRBV6-5 and TRBJ1-1; 12 bases map to TRBD1. The CDR3 runs to 18 residues. V was clipped by 7 bases and J by 5 bases; unmatched bases: 17. Germline assignment: CDR1 MNHEY and CDR2 SVGAGI. DNA of the CDR3: TGTGCCAGCATGCCCGGGACAGGGGGCTTTAGAGCTTGGACTGAAGCTTTCTTT. Translating gives CASMPGTGGFRAWTEAFF.

This clone was picked up many times. This chain connects TRBV5-1 to TRBJ2-2; D is ambiguous. Germline CDR1 and CDR2: SGHRS and YFSETQ. The germline V and J ends were trimmed by 3 bases and 2 bases, with 8 bases remaining between them. The CDR3 totals 14 residues. The DNA of the CDR3 is TGCGCCAGCAGCTCGGACCGCAACACCGGGGAGCTGTTTTTT. This translates into CASSSDRNTGELFF.

The gene calls are TRBV7-8 and TRBJ2-1, with 16 bases lining up with TRBD2. V dropped 6 bases and J dropped 8; count of bases not matched to a gene: 10. The CDR3 runs to 17 residues. From germline, CDR1 is SGHVS and CDR2 FQNEAQ. This chain's CDR3 is CASRPQGLAGGFYEQFF. As DNA, the CDR3 is TGTGCCAGCAGACCCCAGGGACTAGCGGGAGGGTTCTATGAGCAGTTCTTC.

This clone appeared many times. The chain joins TRBV4-3 to TRBJ2-1; 12 positions agree with TRBD2. Germline CDR1 reads LGHNA; CDR2 reads YSLEER. There are 16 residues in the CDR3. V lost 1 base to trimming and J lost 7 bases; unmatched junction nucleotides: 5. The CDR3 here is CASSQVFTSGRNEQFF. DNA for the CDR3: TGCGCCAGCAGCCAAGTCTTCACTAGCGGGAGGAATGAGCAGTTCTTC.

This clone was seen only a few times. The junction departs from the called germline gene at one end, perhaps through a read error. This chain uses TRBV30 with TRBJ2-7; D uncertain. CDR3 length: 12 amino acids. Germline CDR1 reads GTSNPN; CDR2 reads SVGIG (reference sequence). The CDR3 nucleotides are TGTGCCTGTAGTGTAAACTGCTACGAGCAGTACTTC. Its translation is CACSVNCYEQYF.

This clone was observed many times. In DNA form, the CDR3 reads TGTGCCAGCAGTAGGGGACTAGCGGGATCCAGAGAGACCCAGTACTTC. This encodes CASSRGLAGSRETQYF. The J gene is TRBJ2-5, the V gene TRBV2; 13 positions match TRBD2. The CDR3 contains 16 residues. The germline V gene has CDR1 SNHLY and CDR2 FYNNEI. The trim removed 5 bases at V and 4 bases at J, leaving 7 bases unmatched.